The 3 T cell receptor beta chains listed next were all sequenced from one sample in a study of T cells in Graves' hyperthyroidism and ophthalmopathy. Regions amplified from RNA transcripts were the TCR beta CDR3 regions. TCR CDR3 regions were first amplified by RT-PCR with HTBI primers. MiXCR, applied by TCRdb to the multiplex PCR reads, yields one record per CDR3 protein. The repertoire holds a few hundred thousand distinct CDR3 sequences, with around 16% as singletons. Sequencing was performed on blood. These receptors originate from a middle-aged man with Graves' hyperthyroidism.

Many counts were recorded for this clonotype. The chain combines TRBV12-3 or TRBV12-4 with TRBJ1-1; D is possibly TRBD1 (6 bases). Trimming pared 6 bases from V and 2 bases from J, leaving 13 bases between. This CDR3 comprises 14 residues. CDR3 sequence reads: CASRTDRSNTEAFF. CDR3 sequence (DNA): TGTGCCAGCAGGACCGACAGGAGCAACACTGAAGCTTTCTTT.

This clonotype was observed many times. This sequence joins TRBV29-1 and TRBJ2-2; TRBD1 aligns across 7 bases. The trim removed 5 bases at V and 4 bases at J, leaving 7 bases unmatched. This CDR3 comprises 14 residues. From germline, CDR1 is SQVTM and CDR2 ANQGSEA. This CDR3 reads CSVPGTESTGELFF. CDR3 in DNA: TGCAGCGTTCCCGGGACAGAATCCACCGGGGAGCTGTTTTTT.

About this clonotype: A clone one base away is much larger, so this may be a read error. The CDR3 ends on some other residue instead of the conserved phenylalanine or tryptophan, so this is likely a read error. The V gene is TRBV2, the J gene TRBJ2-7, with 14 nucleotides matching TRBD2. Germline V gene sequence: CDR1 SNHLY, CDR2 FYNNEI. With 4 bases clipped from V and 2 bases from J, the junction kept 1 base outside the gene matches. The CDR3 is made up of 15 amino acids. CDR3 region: CASSGGLAGAYEQYL. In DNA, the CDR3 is TGTGCCAGCAGTGGGGGACTAGCGGGGGCCTACGAGCAGTACCTC.